This T cell receptor (beta chain) was found in a study of blood T cells in healthy people across ages. Study-level findings and limits: Bulk PBMC profiling left naive and antigen-experienced comparisons inconclusive.

A second PCR, run for roughly 7 to 12 cycles, used a sample-barcoded 5' primer plus a J-beta primer mix. Using its own MiXCR run on the 5' RACE reads, TCRdb lists one record per CDR3 protein. The sample carries around 1,500,000 distinct CDR3 sequences, 28% recorded once. The authors drew about 9.9 milliliters of peripheral blood from each donor. Regarding this clonotype: Antigen unknown.

The CDR3 totals 15 residues. Germline V gene data show CDR1 as MDHEN and CDR2 as SYDVKM. The germline V and J ends were trimmed by 7 bases and 0 bases, with 13 bases remaining between them. V and J are TRBV28 and TRBJ1-5; possible D gene TRBD1, 6 bases. The clonotype was recovered from a woman between 25 and 40 years old in good health. The specimen sequenced was blood. The CDR3 nucleotides are TGTGCCAGCATACCGGGGGCGGATAGCAATCAGCCCCAGCATTTT. It yields the protein CASIPGADSNQPQHF.